The 16 T cell receptor beta chains listed next were all sequenced from one sample in a study of T cells after yellow fever vaccination. Each CDR3 protein gets one entry after TCRdb re-called the 5' RACE reads with MiXCR. There are roughly 330,000 distinct CDR3 sequences in the sample; around 6.8% occur only once, and 18% lies in the top ten. The specimen was PBMCs, collected roughly 46 days after the first yellow fever vaccination. The receptors here all came from a man between 18 and 35 years old who received the YFV17D yellow fever vaccine.

This clonotype was seen only once. V usage is TRBV18 and J usage is TRBJ2-3, with a tentative D call TRBD2 (5 bases). The germline V gene has CDR1 KGHSH and CDR2 LQKENI. With 0 bases removed from V and 0 bases from J, the gap between germline ends came to 13 bases. The CDR3 consists of 17 residues. CDR3 sequence (DNA): TGTGCCAGCTCACCACCTGGCCCCGGGGTTAGCACAGATACGCAGTATTTT. It is translated as CASSPPGPGVSTDTQYF.

This clonotype turned up a few times. The V gene is TRBV20-1, the J gene TRBJ2-3; D may match TRBD1 or TRBD2 (6 bases each). Germline V CDR1 and CDR2: DFQATT, SNEGSKA (reference sequence). V was pared by 2 bases and J by 2 bases, with 11 bases between. The CDR3 length is 14 residues. The CDR3 sequence is CSARRPGATDTQYF. The CDR3 nucleotides are TGCAGTGCTAGACGGCCGGGGGCCACAGATACGCAGTATTTT.

This clonotype was recorded a few times. The V call is TRBV7-3, the J call TRBJ2-3; 9 bases line up with TRBD2. Losses at the gene ends were 6 bases for V and 3 bases for J; bases not matched to a gene: 7. CDR1 is SGHTA, CDR2 FQGTGA, per germline. This CDR3 spans 15 amino acids. The CDR3 reads CASSWGGGATDTQYF. The CDR3 nucleotides read TGTGCCAGCAGTTGGGGCGGGGGGGCGACAGATACGCAGTATTTT.

This clonotype was counted between two and nine times. The chain uses TRBV29-1 and TRBJ1-1, with D unresolved. The CDR3 has 13 amino acids. Germline CDR1 and CDR2: SQVTM and ANQGSEA. The V gene lost 6 bases and the J gene lost 0 bases, with 11 bases spanning the gap. CDR3 sequence (DNA): TGCAGCGTGTTCGTGTCCATGAACACTGAAGCTTTCTTT. Its translation: CSVFVSMNTEAFF.

This clonotype has more than one count but fewer than ten. The V call is TRBV20-1, the J call TRBJ1-4; no firm D call. The CDR3 runs 12 residues. The V and J ends lost 7 bases and 8 bases respectively, with 14 bases between them. Germline assignment: CDR1 DFQATT and CDR2 SNEGSKA (reference sequence). CDR3 region: CSVSPLEEKLFF. In DNA, the CDR3 is TGCAGTGTCAGTCCCTTAGAGGAAAAACTGTTTTTT.

The rearrangement uses TRBV6-1 and TRBJ2-7; 9 nucleotides agree with TRBD2. This CDR3 spans 18 amino acids. Per the germline V gene, CDR1 is MNHNS and CDR2 is SASEGT. Trimming cost V 6 bases and J 7 bases; bases outside gene matches: 22. This CDR3 is CASRAVGSGTSSGREQYF. The CDR3 DNA is TGTGCCAGCAGGGCCGTGGGATCCGGGACTAGCTCAGGAAGGGAGCAGTACTTC.

This clonotype turned up a few times. The rearrangement joins TRBV7-9 to TRBJ2-5; 10 bases match TRBD1. In germline, CDR1 is SEHNR, CDR2 FQNEAQ (reference sequence). The CDR3 loop spans 16 amino acids. The V and J ends lost 1 base and 5 bases, in that order; junction bases with no gene match: 7. For the CDR3, the DNA is TGTGCCAGCAGCTTAGTCGGGACAGGGGAAGTGGAGACCCAGTACTTC. Translation: CASSLVGTGEVETQYF. Variable domain in full (rest from reference TRBV7-9 and TRBJ2-5): DTGVSQNPRHKITKRGQNVTFRCDPISEHNRLYWYRQTLGQGPEFLTYFQNEAQLEKSRLLSDRFSAERPKGSFSTLEIQRTEQGDSAMYLCASSLVGTGEVETQYFGPGTRLLVL.

This clonotype was picked up a small number of times. This chain uses TRBV4-2 with TRBJ1-1, with D possibly being TRBD1 (5 bases). CDR3 length: 15 residues. V gave up 1 base and J gave up 1 base, with 10 bases separating them. In germline, CDR1 is LGHNA, CDR2 YNFKEQ. DNA for the CDR3: TGTGCCAGCAGCCAAGGTGACAGTTCGAACACTGAAGCTTTCTTT. This codes for CASSQGDSSNTEAFF.

This clonotype was counted only a few times. This chain uses TRBV6-1 with TRBJ1-2; 8 bases align to TRBD1. The CDR3 length is 14 residues. V was pared by 6 bases and J by 3 bases, with 6 bases of the junction left unmatched. Germline CDR1 is MNHNS and CDR2 is SASEGT. The CDR3 here is CASRVTGVDYGYTF. CDR3 nucleotides: TGTGCCAGCAGAGTGACAGGGGTTGACTATGGCTACACCTTC.

There are many counts of this clonotype. The chain is built from TRBV29-1 and TRBJ1-4; D unclear. Trimming cost V 3 bases and J 4 bases, with 9 bases left between them. CDR3 length: 13 amino acids. Germline V gene data show CDR1 as SQVTM and CDR2 as ANQGSEA. CDR3 residues: CSVEIGLNEKLFF. The CDR3 DNA reads TGCAGCGTTGAGATAGGTCTTAATGAAAAACTGTTTTTT.

V and J are TRBV12-3 or TRBV12-4 and TRBJ1-2; D unresolved. This CDR3 comprises 13 residues. V gave up 3 bases and J gave up 4 bases, with 9 bases separating them. The CDR3 loop reads CASSFPSFYGYTF. The CDR3 DNA sequence: TGTGCCAGCAGTTTTCCCAGTTTCTATGGCTACACCTTC.

This clonotype occurred many times. A read error may produce the germline difference seen at one junction end. This chain links TRBV7-7 with TRBJ2-1; TRBD2 is a possible D gene (6 bases). Germline values: CDR1 SSHAT, CDR2 FNYEAQ (reference sequence). This CDR3 is 13 amino acids long. The DNA for the CDR3 is TGTGCCAGCAGTTTAGGGACTGACAATGAGCAGTTCTTC. It specifies CASSLGTDNEQFF.

In the case of this clonotype: A junction boundary mismatches the germline segment, possibly from a read error. J is TRBJ2-1 and V is TRBV3-1; 8 nucleotides agree with TRBD1. The CDR3 is 18 residues long. Germline CDR1 LGHDT, CDR2 YNNKEL (reference sequence). This CDR3 is CASSQARYGTGSHNEQFF. The DNA for the CDR3 is TGTGCCAGCAGCCAAGCCAGGTATGGGACAGGCTCCCACAATGAGCAGTTCTTC.

This rearrangement joins TRBV7-2 to TRBJ2-3, with D perhaps TRBD2 (7 bases). V lost 1 base and J lost 8, with 13 bases in between. The germline V gene encodes CDR1 SGHTA and CDR2 FQGNSA. This CDR3 is 14 amino acids long. Here the CDR3 DNA reads TGTGCCAGCAGCTTAGGGGGGGGGGCCCGTACGCAGTATTTT. Amino acids: CASSLGGGARTQYF.

V gene TRBV29-1 combines with J gene TRBJ1-1, with D possibly matching TRBD1 (5 bases). CDR3 length equals 10 residues. V was cut by 7 bases and J by 7 bases, with 10 bases left in between. CDR1 and CDR2 from the germline V gene are SQVTM and ANQGSEA. The CDR3 region has the DNA TGCAGCGCGGGGGGGATTGAAGCTTTCTTT. It specifies CSAGGIEAFF.

This chain joins TRBV20-1 and TRBJ2-5; D perhaps matches TRBD2 (5 bases). V lost 5 bases to trimming and J lost 4 bases, with 11 bases between them. This CDR3 comprises 12 residues. Germline CDR1 is DFQATT and CDR2 is SNEGSKA (reference sequence). The CDR3 nucleotides are TGCAGTGCTGCTAGCAGAGCAGAGACCCAGTACTTC. Encoded protein: CSAASRAETQYF.